This TCR beta chain stems from a study of technical replicates of blood from a handful of donors. This CDR3 is 13 amino acids long. V was clipped by 4 bases and J by 4 bases, with 11 bases between them. Germline V gives CDR1 MGHRA, CDR2 YSYEKL. Sequencing was performed with immunoSEQ multiplex PCR; in TCRdb, only in-frame clones are kept and a portion is missing. Found here are 55,000 to 75,000 clones, around 91% of them singletons; the top ten hold about 4.3%. The origin of this receptor is a human donor in good health. Some clones in this sample may be carry-over from other donors' samples. Sequencing was performed on PBMCs. This rearrangement joins TRBV4-1 to TRBJ2-7; no firm D call. In nucleotides, the CDR3 is TGCGCCAGCAGCCGAGACACCCAGTACGAGCAGTACTTC. This sequence encodes CASSRDTQYEQYF.